Listed below are T cell receptor beta chains from one sample, sequenced in a study of preoperative IRX-2 immunotherapy in early breast cancer. The table came from immunoSEQ multiplex PCR; TCRdb's copy has only in-frame clones and leaves some out. The sample lists tens of thousands of clones; nearly 95% were seen once. This sample was obtained from a patient treated with IRX-2 immunotherapy. All receptors come from a human donor with breast cancer. Each CDR3 is given with its conserved first and last residue. A D gene is named only where the DNA matches it firmly. The size entry is marked missing in some rows and otherwise reads once, few, many or a size class.

clone size,V gene,J gene,D gene,CDR3 protein,CDR3 DNA
.,TRBV5-1,TRBJ2-5,.,CASSPGSEGGAETQYF,TGCGCCAGCAGCCCAGGGTCTGAGGGGGGGGCGGAGACCCAGTACTTC
.,TRBV6-1,TRBJ2-3,.,CASENFRLDTQYF,TGTGCCAGCGAAAATTTCCGGTTGGATACGCAGTATTTT
.,TRBV18,TRBJ1-5,.,CASSGSLNQPQHF,TGTGCCAGCTCAGGGTCCCTTAATCAGCCCCAGCATTTT
.,TRBV4-3,TRBJ2-1,.,CASSQGTAINEQFF,TGCGCCAGCAGCCAGGGCACAGCGATAAATGAGCAGTTCTTC
.,TRBV6-5,TRBJ2-7,.,CASSYLGGYEQYF,TGTGCCAGCAGTTACCTTGGGGGCTACGAGCAGTACTTC
.,TRBV7-9,TRBJ2-1,.,CASSPPGTRQGNEQFF,TGTGCCAGCAGCCCCCCCGGGACTAGACAGGGCAATGAGCAGTTCTTC
.,TRBV2,TRBJ2-7,TRBD1,CASTRQGDYEQYF,TGTGCCAGCACCCGACAGGGGGACTACGAGCAGTACTTC
.,TRBV13,TRBJ1-1,.,CASSLNGYTEAFF,TGTGCCAGCAGCTTGAATGGATACACTGAAGCTTTCTTT
.,TRBV30,TRBJ2-3,.,CAWIPARGQPDTQYF,TGTGCCTGGATACCCGCGCGGGGCCAACCAGATACGCAGTATTTT
.,TRBV7-9,TRBJ2-5,TRBD2,CASSSPTSGSVQTQYF,TGTGCCAGCAGCTCCCCGACTAGCGGGAGTGTACAGACCCAGTACTTC
.,TRBV7-2,TRBJ2-1,TRBD2,CASSLAGLGLDEQFF,TGTGCCAGCAGCTTAGCGGGACTAGGTCTCGATGAGCAGTTCTTC
once,TRBV4-1,TRBJ2-7,TRBD2,CASSQDPSGYEQYF,TGCGCCAGCAGCCAAGATCCTAGCGGCTACGAGCAGTACTTC
.,TRBV10-3,TRBJ1-6,.,CAISVGNSPLHF,TGTGCCATCAGTGTAGGGAATTCACCCCTCCACTTT
.,TRBV19,TRBJ1-2,.,CASSINLSNYGYTF,TGTGCCAGTAGTATAAATCTATCTAACTATGGCTACACCTTC
medium-sized,TRBV4-2,TRBJ1-1,TRBD1,CASSQEGPGQIKVGTEAFF,TGTGCCAGCAGCCAAGAGGGTCCGGGACAGATAAAAGTGGGAACTGAAGCTTTCTTT